These T cell receptor beta chains were read from a single sample in a study of control samples from healthy donors and cancer patients. Repertoires were generated with immunoSEQ multiplex PCR, while TCRdb's copy carries only in-frame clones and drops some. The table records hundreds of thousands of clones, roughly 82% of them present only once. The specimen was PBMCs. The receptors here all came from an older woman with lung cancer. CDR3s include the opening cysteine and the closing phenylalanine or tryptophan. Each record gives: clone size, J gene, V gene, D gene, CDR3 protein, CDR3 DNA. D genes are given only for firm matches. Expanded clones get a size class; other rows say once, few or many, or leave the size out.

>-|TRBJ2-7|TRBV6-5|-
CASSYSARSYEQYF
TGTGCCAGCAGTTACTCCGCACGCTCCTACGAGCAGTACTTC
>once|TRBJ2-5|TRBV5-1|TRBD1
CASSYYRGDQETQYF
TGCGCCAGCAGCTATTACAGGGGAGATCAAGAGACCCAGTACTTC
>-|TRBJ2-3|TRBV5-1|TRBD2
CASSSLGRGTRGSTDTQYF
TGCGCCAGCAGCTCCCTGGGGAGGGGCACTCGAGGAAGCACAGATACGCAGTATTTT
>-|TRBJ1-5|TRBV6-6|-
CASSTGFGNQPQHF
TGTGCCAGCAGTACAGGGTTCGGGAATCAGCCCCAGCATTTT
>-|TRBJ1-1|TRBV6-5|-
CASRLQGVTEAFF
TGTGCCAGCCGTCTCCAGGGCGTCACTGAAGCTTTCTTT
>-|TRBJ2-1|TRBV9|TRBD2
CASSVDLRGAYNEQFF
TGTGCCAGCAGCGTAGATTTGCGGGGGGCCTACAATGAGCAGTTCTTC
>-|TRBJ2-3|TRBV7-9|TRBD1
CASSLGQGADTQYF
TGTGCCAGCAGCCTAGGACAGGGGGCAGATACGCAGTATTTT
>many|TRBJ1-2|TRBV7-9|-
CASSPSAANYGYTF
TGTGCCAGCAGCCCGTCGGCTGCTAACTATGGCTACACCTTC
>-|TRBJ1-1|TRBV6-5|-
CASILRGRTEAFF
TGTGCCAGCATTTTAAGGGGGAGGACTGAAGCTTTCTTT
>-|TRBJ2-3|TRBV5-1|TRBD2
CASSGEASGGTDTQYF
TGCGCCAGCAGCGGGGAGGCTAGCGGGGGCACAGATACGCAGTATTTT
>-|TRBJ1-2|TRBV5-4|-
CASSYDSYGYTF
TGTGCCAGCTCCTACGACAGCTATGGCTACACCTTC
>-|TRBJ2-1|TRBV5-6|-
CASSSFYNEQFF
TGTGCCAGCAGCTCGTTCTACAATGAGCAGTTCTTC
>once|TRBJ1-6|TRBV27|-
CASRDGPWSPLHF
TGTGCCAGCAGGGACGGGCCTTGGTCACCCCTCCACTTT
>-|TRBJ1-1|TRBV28|TRBD1
CASRVGTVRAFF
TGTGCCAGCAGAGTGGGGACAGTTCGAGCTTTCTTT
>-|TRBJ1-2|TRBV7-9|-
CASSLPSNYGYTF
TGTGCCAGCAGCCTACCCTCGAACTATGGCTACACCTTC
>-|TRBJ1-1|TRBV15|-
CATSRDPTDKAFF
TGTGCCACCAGCAGAGATCCGACAGATAAAGCTTTCTTT
>-|TRBJ1-1|TRBV28|TRBD1
CASRISGGPNTEAFF
TGTGCCAGCAGGATCTCAGGGGGCCCGAACACTGAAGCTTTCTTT
>-|TRBJ2-7|TRBV28|-
CASRNYEQYF
TGTGCCAGCAGAAACTACGAGCAGTACTTC
>-|TRBJ2-5|TRBV9|-
CASSVGLTGEQETQYF
TGTGCCAGCAGCGTAGGTTTAACGGGCGAGCAAGAGACCCAGTACTTC
>-|TRBJ1-6|TRBV2|-
CASSLGSAHNSPLHF
TGTGCCAGCAGCCTCGGTTCGGCCCATAATTCACCCCTCCACTTT
>-|TRBJ1-4|TRBV3-1/TRBV3-2|-
CASSQFSGEKLFF
TGTGCCAGCAGCCAATTCTCGGGGGAAAAACTGTTTTTT
>once|TRBJ2-3|TRBV3-1/TRBV3-2|-
CASSQEDTQYF
TGTGCCAGCAGCCAAGAAGATACGCAGTATTTT
>-|TRBJ1-2|TRBV4-1|-
CASSQRTQHGQSYTF
TGCGCCAGCAGCCAACGAACACAACACGGACAGTCCTACACCTTC
>-|TRBJ1-6|TRBV28|TRBD1
CAAQPGTGWNSPLHF
TGTGCCGCGCAGCCTGGGACAGGTTGGAATTCACCCCTCCACTTT
>once|TRBJ1-1|TRBV7-2|-
CASSLRTNTEAFF
TGTGCCAGCAGCTTACGGACTAACACTGAAGCTTTCTTT